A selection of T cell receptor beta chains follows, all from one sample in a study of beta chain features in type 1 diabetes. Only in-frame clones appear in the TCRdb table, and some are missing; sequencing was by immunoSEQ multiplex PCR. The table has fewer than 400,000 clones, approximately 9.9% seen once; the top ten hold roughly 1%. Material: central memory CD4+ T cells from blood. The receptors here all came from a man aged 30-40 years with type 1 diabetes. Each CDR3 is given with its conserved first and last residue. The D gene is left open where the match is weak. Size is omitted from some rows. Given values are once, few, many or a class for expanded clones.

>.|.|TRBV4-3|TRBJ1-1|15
TGCGCCAGCAGCCAATTCTCGGGGTCGAACACTGAAGCTTTCTTT
CASSQFSGSNTEAFF
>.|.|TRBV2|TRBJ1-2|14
TGTGCCAGCAGCCCGCAGGCGTCTAACTATGGCTACACCTTC
CASSPQASNYGYTF
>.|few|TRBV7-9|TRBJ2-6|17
TGTGCCAGCAGCCCGGATCCTACACCGACCGGGGCCAACGTCCTGACTTTC
CASSPDPTPTGANVLTF
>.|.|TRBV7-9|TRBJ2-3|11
TGTGCCAGCGGGGGCACAGATACGCAGTATTTT
CASGGTDTQYF
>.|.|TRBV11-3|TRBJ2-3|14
TGTGCCAGCAGCTTACAGGGTCAAACAGATACGCAGTATTTT
CASSLQGQTDTQYF
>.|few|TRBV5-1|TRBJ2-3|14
TGCGCCAGCGAGGAAGGGGGGTACACAGATACGCAGTATTTT
CASEEGGYTDTQYF
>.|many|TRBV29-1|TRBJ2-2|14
TGCAGCGTGGGGCCGGGACTTGGTACCGGGGAGCTGTTTTTT
CSVGPGLGTGELFF
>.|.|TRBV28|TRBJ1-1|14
TGTGCCAGCAGTTTGATCAGCTTGAACACTGAAGCTTTCTTT
CASSLISLNTEAFF
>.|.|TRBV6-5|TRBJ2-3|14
TGTGCCAGCAGTCCCGCCAGTAGCACAGATACGCAGTATTTT
CASSPASSTDTQYF
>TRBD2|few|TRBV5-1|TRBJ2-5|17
TGCGCCAGCAGCACGGGACTAGCGGGGAGGTACCAAGAGACCCAGTACTTC
CASSTGLAGRYQETQYF
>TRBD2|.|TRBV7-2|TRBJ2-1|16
TGTGCCAGCAGCCAACAGGGCGGGGGGATCTACAATGAGCAGTTCTTC
CASSQQGGGIYNEQFF
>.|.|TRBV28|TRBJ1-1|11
TGTGCCAGCAGTCACCACACTGAAGCTTTCTTT
CASSHHTEAFF
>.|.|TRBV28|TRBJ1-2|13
TGTGCCAGCAGTTTACCGCAAAACTATGGCTACACCTTC
CASSLPQNYGYTF
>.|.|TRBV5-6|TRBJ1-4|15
TGTGCCAGCAGCTTGTGGGGTACCAGCTATGAAAAACTGTTTTTT
CASSLWGTSYEKLFF
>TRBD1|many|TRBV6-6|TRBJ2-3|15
TGTGCCAGCAGTACCCAGGGACAGGTAACAGATACGCAGTATTTT
CASSTQGQVTDTQYF
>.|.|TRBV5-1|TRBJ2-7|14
TGCGCCAGCTACCCCGACACAACTTCCTACGAGCAGTACTTC
CASYPDTTSYEQYF
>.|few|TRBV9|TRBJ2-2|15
TGTGCCAGCAGCCCCCCCGTAGATGTAACCGGGGAGCTGTTTTTT
CASSPPVDVTGELFF
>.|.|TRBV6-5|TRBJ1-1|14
TGTGCCAGCAGCGCCAGGTTACAGAACACTGAAGCTTTCTTT
CASSARLQNTEAFF
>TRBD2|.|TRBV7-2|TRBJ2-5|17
TGTGCCAGCAGCTCTGGGACTAGCGGGGGGGCCGAAGAGACCCAGTACTTC
CASSSGTSGGAEETQYF
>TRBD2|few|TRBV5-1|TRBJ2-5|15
TGCGCCAGCAGCCCCAGACCTCTAGCGGAAGAGACCCAGTACTTC
CASSPRPLAEETQYF
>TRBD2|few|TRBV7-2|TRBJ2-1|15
TGTGCCAGCAGCTTAGTAGCGGGGGCCTTCGGAGAGCAGTTCTTC
CASSLVAGAFGEQFF
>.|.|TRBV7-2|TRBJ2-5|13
TGTGCCAGCAGCTTAGAGGGGGGAGGCCCCCAGTACTTC
CASSLEGGGPQYF
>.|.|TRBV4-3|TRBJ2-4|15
TGCGCCAGCAGCCAAGGGACAGCCGGCGTGGGCATTCAGTACTTC
CASSQGTAGVGIQYF
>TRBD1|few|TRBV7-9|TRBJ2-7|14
TGTGCCAGCAGCTTAGGGGACAGGGGATACGAGCAGTACTTC
CASSLGDRGYEQYF
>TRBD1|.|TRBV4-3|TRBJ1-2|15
TGCGCCAGCAGCCAAAGCCGGGACAGCCCGGCTGGCTACACCTTC
CASSQSRDSPAGYTF
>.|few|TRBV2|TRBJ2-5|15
TGTGCCAGCAGTGAAACCGGCGGAGCTTCAGAGACCCAGTACTTC
CASSETGGASETQYF
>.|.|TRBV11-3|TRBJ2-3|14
TGTGCCAGCAGCTTAGGGGTGGGCACAGATACGCAGTATTTT
CASSLGVGTDTQYF
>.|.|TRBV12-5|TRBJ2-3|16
TGTGCTAGTGGAGAAGGGGTTGGGACAATCACAGATACGCAGTATTTT
CASGEGVGTITDTQYF
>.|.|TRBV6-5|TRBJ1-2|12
TGTGCCAGCAGTGAGCTCAGGGGTGGCTACACCTTC
CASSELRGGYTF
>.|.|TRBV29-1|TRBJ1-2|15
TGCAGCGTTGAAGCGGCAGGGGCATCGGACTATGGCTACACCTTC
CSVEAAGASDYGYTF
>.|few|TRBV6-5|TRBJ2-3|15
TGTGCCAGCAGTCCTAACGGACTCAGCACAGATACGCAGTATTTT
CASSPNGLSTDTQYF
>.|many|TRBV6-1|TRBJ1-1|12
TGTGCCAGCAGTCCAGGGTACACTGAAGCTTTCTTT
CASSPGYTEAFF
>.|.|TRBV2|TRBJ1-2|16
TGTGCCAGCAGCCCCACACGGGGTACATCCCAATATGGCTACACCTTC
CASSPTRGTSQYGYTF
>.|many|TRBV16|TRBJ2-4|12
TGTGCCAGCAGCCAATTAAAGAACATTCAGTACTTC
CASSQLKNIQYF
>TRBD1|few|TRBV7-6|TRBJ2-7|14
TGTGCCAGCAGCTTAGGGTCCCAAGAGGGGGCGCAGTACTTC
CASSLGSQEGAQYF
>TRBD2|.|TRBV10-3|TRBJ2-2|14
TGTGCCACAGGGGGGACTAGCGACACCGGGGAGCTGTTTTTT
CATGGTSDTGELFF
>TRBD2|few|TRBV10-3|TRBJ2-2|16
TGTGCCATCAGTGACAACGGGGGGAAGAACACCGGGGAGCTGTTTTTT
CAISDNGGKNTGELFF
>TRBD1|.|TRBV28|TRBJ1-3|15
TGTGCCAGCAGTTCCAGACAGGGGTTGGGAAACACCATATATTTT
CASSSRQGLGNTIYF
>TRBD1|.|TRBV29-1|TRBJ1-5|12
TGCAGCGCCTTGACAGGGAATCAGCCCCAGCATTTT
CSALTGNQPQHF